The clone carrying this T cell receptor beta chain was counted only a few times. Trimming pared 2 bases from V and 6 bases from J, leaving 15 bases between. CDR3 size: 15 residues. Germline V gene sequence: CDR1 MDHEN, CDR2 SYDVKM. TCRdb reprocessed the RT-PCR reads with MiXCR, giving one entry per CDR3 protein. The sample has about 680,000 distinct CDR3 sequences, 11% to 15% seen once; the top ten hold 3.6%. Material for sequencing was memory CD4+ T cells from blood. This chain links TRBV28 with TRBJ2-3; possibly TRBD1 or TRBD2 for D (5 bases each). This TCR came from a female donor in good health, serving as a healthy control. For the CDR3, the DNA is TGTGCCAGCAGTTTAAGTCAATCGGGGCTCGATACGCAGTATTTT. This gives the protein CASSLSQSGLDTQYF. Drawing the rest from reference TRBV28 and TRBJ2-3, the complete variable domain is DVKVTQSSRYLVKRTGEKVFLECVQDMDHENMFWYRQDPGLGLRLIYFSYDVKMKEKGDIPEGYSVSREKKERFSLILESASTNQTSMYLCASSLSQSGLDTQYFGPGTRLTVL.